This is a list of T cell receptor beta chains from one sample in a study of radiotherapy plus CTLA-4 blockade in lung cancer. Assay used: immunoSEQ multiplex PCR; TCRdb lists only in-frame clones, some missing. The sample shows about 68,000 clones, less than 80% of them seen only once. Specimen: peripheral blood, collected from a patient treated with radiotherapy plus ipilimumab. These receptors were taken from a human donor with non-small cell lung cancer who had a complete response to radiotherapy plus ipilimumab. Each CDR3 is given with its conserved first and last residue. The D gene is left open where the match is weak. Expanded clones are given a class, and other clones once, few, many or no size at all.

V gene,clone size,D gene,J gene,CDR3 length,CDR3 DNA,CDR3 protein
TRBV7-9,few,NA,TRBJ1-5,14,TGTGCCAGCAGCCCTACAGGGAATAATCAGCCCCAGCATTTT,CASSPTGNNQPQHF
TRBV5-4,once,NA,TRBJ1-2,13,TGTGCCAGCAGCGGGACGGCTAACTATGGCTACACCTTC,CASSGTANYGYTF
TRBV2,few,TRBD1,TRBJ1-4,15,TGTGCCAGCAGTATACAGGGGGCGGATGGTGAAAAACTGTTTTTT,CASSIQGADGEKLFF
TRBV2,NA,NA,TRBJ2-7,13,TGTGCCAGCAGTGAAGCGAAGGTGTACGAGCAGTACTTC,CASSEAKVYEQYF
TRBV9,NA,NA,TRBJ1-2,15,TGTGCCAGCAGCGTAGGATCCCAAGTCAACTATGGCTACACCTTC,CASSVGSQVNYGYTF
TRBV5-6,NA,NA,TRBJ2-5,12,TGTGCCAGCAGCTTGGTGCAAGAGACCCAGTACTTC,CASSLVQETQYF
TRBV30,NA,TRBD1,TRBJ2-1,14,TGTGCCGGAGGGGGCAGGGGGCTACACAATGAGCAGTTCTTC,CAGGGRGLHNEQFF
TRBV9,NA,NA,TRBJ1-6,14,TGTGCCAGCAGCCCCCATGAGGGTAATTCACCCCTCCACTTT,CASSPHEGNSPLHF
TRBV21-1,NA,NA,TRBJ2-1,13,TGTGCCAGCTATAGAACAGGGTACAATGAGCAGTTCTTC,CASYRTGYNEQFF
TRBV18,once,NA,TRBJ2-5,13,TGTGCCAGCTCACTAGCAATCCAAGAGACCCAGTACTTC,CASSLAIQETQYF
TRBV10-3,NA,NA,TRBJ2-7,12,TGTGCCATCAGTGATGGAGGGTACGAGCAGTACTTC,CAISDGGYEQYF
TRBV29-1,NA,NA,TRBJ2-7,15,TGCAGCGTTGAAGATTTCGGGGACAAGTCCTACGAGCAGTACTTC,CSVEDFGDKSYEQYF
TRBV11-2,few,NA,TRBJ2-7,15,TGTGCCAGCAGCTTTAGTACGGGGACGGGCTACGAGCAGTACTTC,CASSFSTGTGYEQYF
TRBV18,NA,NA,TRBJ1-1,16,TGTGCCAGCTCACCACCGGGAATCTCACTAATAACAGGAGCTTTCTTT,CASSPPGISLITGAFF
TRBV9,once,NA,TRBJ1-2,14,TGTGCCAGCAGCGTAGCATCAGGGAATTATGGCTACACCTTC,CASSVASGNYGYTF
TRBV4-3,once,NA,TRBJ2-2,17,TGCGCCAGCAGCCAAGATGGACCAGGGGCCAACACCGGGGAGCTGTTTTTT,CASSQDGPGANTGELFF
TRBV7-9,NA,NA,TRBJ1-2,14,TGTGCCAGCAGCTTAGTTGGACAGTCCTTGAGCTACACCTTC,CASSLVGQSLSYTF
TRBV27,once,TRBD1,TRBJ1-2,17,TGTGCCAGCAGTCATCGACAGGGATACCTAACTAACTATGGCTACACCTTC,CASSHRQGYLTNYGYTF
TRBV11-3,once,NA,TRBJ2-2,12,TGTGCCAGCAGCCCTATGGCCGGGGAGCTGTTTTTT,CASSPMAGELFF
TRBV18,NA,NA,TRBJ2-5,11,TGTGCCAGCTCATCCGACCAGGGGCAGTACTTC,CASSSDQGQYF
TRBV7-2,NA,TRBD1,TRBJ1-1,11,TGTGCCAGCAGCCGGACAGGGGGGGCTTTCTTT,CASSRTGGAFF
TRBV7-9,NA,NA,TRBJ1-1,14,TGTGCCAGCAGCTTCGGTCAGGTGGGCGCTGAAGCTTTCTTT,CASSFGQVGAEAFF
TRBV10-3,NA,TRBD1,TRBJ1-1,14,TGTGCCATCACCGAAATAGGACAGGGCACTGAAGCTTTCTTT,CAITEIGQGTEAFF
TRBV7-2,NA,TRBD1,TRBJ1-5,16,TGTGCCAGCAGCTTAGAGACAGGGGTTACACAACGGCCCCAGCATTTT,CASSLETGVTQRPQHF
TRBV7-2,NA,NA,TRBJ1-5,15,TGTGCCAGCAGCCTCTCTCAGGGACGGAATCAGCCCCAGCATTTT,CASSLSQGRNQPQHF
TRBV19,NA,NA,TRBJ2-3,15,TGTGCCAGTACCCTGTATGGCGGTAGCACAGATACGCAGTATTTT,CASTLYGGSTDTQYF
TRBV5-1,few,TRBD1,TRBJ2-7,14,TGCGCCAGACCCCATGGGGACAGAGGTTACGAGCAGTACTTC,CARPHGDRGYEQYF
TRBV7-2,NA,TRBD2,TRBJ2-1,16,TGTGCCAGCAGCCCACCGGGACTAGCGGGAGATAATGAGCAGTTCTTC,CASSPPGLAGDNEQFF
TRBV18,once,NA,TRBJ1-1,16,TGTGCCAGCTCACCACAGGGGCTGGGAATGAACACTGAAGCTTTCTTT,CASSPQGLGMNTEAFF
TRBV5-1,NA,NA,TRBJ1-2,14,TGCGCCAGCAGCTTGGGGTCCAAGGGGAATGGCTACACCTTC,CASSLGSKGNGYTF
TRBV21-1,NA,NA,TRBJ2-2,16,TGTGCCAGCAGCAAAGACGTACAGAGGAACACCGGGGAGCTGTTTTTT,CASSKDVQRNTGELFF
TRBV6-1,NA,NA,TRBJ2-1,14,TGTGCCAGCGATCGGGGGATTAGGGGCGATGAGCAGTTCTTC,CASDRGIRGDEQFF
TRBV6-5,NA,NA,TRBJ2-7,15,TGTGCCAGCAGTTACCCGACAGGTCCCCACTACGAGCAGTACTTC,CASSYPTGPHYEQYF
TRBV7-8,once,NA,TRBJ1-1,13,TGTGCCAGCAGATACTCGTTGGGGACTGAAGCTTTCTTT,CASRYSLGTEAFF
TRBV30,NA,NA,TRBJ1-1,14,TGTGCCTGGAGCCACTCGACATCCGTACTCAAAGCTTTCTTT,CAWSHSTSVLKAFF
TRBV5-1,NA,NA,TRBJ2-1,14,TGCGCCAGCAGCTTCAACAGGGTGTACAATGAGCAGTTCTTC,CASSFNRVYNEQFF
TRBV30,few,NA,TRBJ2-6,16,TGTGCCTGGAATTCGGGACACCCACCTGGGGCCAACGTCCTGACTTTC,CAWNSGHPPGANVLTF
TRBV11-2,few,NA,TRBJ2-5,13,TGTGCCAGCGCTTTTGGGGAAAAAGAGACCCAGTACTTC,CASAFGEKETQYF
TRBV19,NA,TRBD1,TRBJ1-4,13,TGTGCCACCCGGACAGGGACTAATGAAAAACTGTTTTTT,CATRTGTNEKLFF
TRBV5-4,NA,NA,TRBJ2-1,16,TGTGCCAGCAGCTTGGGTGGCTACCCTACCTACAATGAGCAGTTCTTC,CASSLGGYPTYNEQFF
TRBV9,NA,NA,TRBJ1-6,14,TGTGCCAGCAGCCCTCAACCCAATAATTCACCCCTCCACTTT,CASSPQPNNSPLHF